The sequence of this T cell receptor (beta chain) was determined in a study of cytomegalovirus exposure and HLA in healthy donors (dated 2017 in TCRdb). About the study as a whole: According to an earlier analysis of several hundred of the donors, about 179 million T cells yielded 117 million unique TCR beta sequences and about 280 Gb of sequence data. Roughly 300 gigabases of sequencing data and tens of millions of unique TCR sequences were included in an early release covering over 600 HLA-typed donors. Among the approximately 400 genotyped donors, under 90% belonged to the genetic ancestry cluster associated with self-reported Caucasian donors. The aim of the study was to test whether cataloging public T cell receptors could identify signatures of past pathogen exposure. The study used immunosequencing to profile the T cell repertoires of around 600 subjects and linked those repertoires to cytomegalovirus serostatus. Besides the first cohort of hundreds of subjects, a separate validation cohort made up of around 120 different subjects was used. High-throughput TCR immunosequencing, statistical association of individual TCRs with disease status, and machine learning were combined to predict cytomegalovirus infection status. To study patterns of TCR occurrence, a later analysis re-analyzed previously published TCR beta repertoires from 700 or so donors and added high-resolution HLA genotyping. The later analysis used no new phenotypic data to find candidate immune exposures, relying instead on TCR beta sequences and their occurrence across donors. In an earlier analysis of 500 to 650 of the donors, high-throughput TCR beta sequencing was used to judge whether each TCR beta V gene segment behaved as functional or pseudogenic. Alongside the repertoire data, information on donor age, sex, ethnicity and CMV serostatus was compiled. In a later genetic analysis, genome-wide SNP genotypes for about 55% of the roughly 700 donors were used, and that subset was treated as a discovery cohort. All discovery cohort repertoires had been generated using a single sequencing platform. HLA typing included class I and class II loci at four-digit resolution. The number of donors typed differed by locus, with about 629-630 for A, B, C, DRB1 and DQB1, over 500 for DQA1, approximately 570 for DPA1, and 450 to 480 for DPB1. Four to six DR-DQ haplotypes were handled as single units for association and clustering, since linkage in the cohort was strong. Among 398 genotyped donors of the cohort, an average of roughly 230,000 unique TCR beta nucleotide sequences was sequenced per donor, of which about 20% were non-productive. The investigation overall reported the following: Only TCR beta chains were sequenced in this cohort, and the absence of alpha or paired-chain data limited detectable features. When HLA alleles, especially DR and DQ, strongly co-occurred, TCR associations were difficult to assign to individual alleles. In a later analysis, about 16,000 TCR beta sequences were associated with specific HLA alleles at a false discovery rate of 0.05. A later genetic analysis reported fewer N-insertions in productive TCRs among donors in an Asian-associated ancestry cluster than the approximately 700-donor mean. A further reported finding was that TCR beta sequences accurately predicted the HLA-A and HLA-B alleles for most subjects in the first cohort. A later analysis reported that several top co-occurrence clusters appeared linked to parvovirus B19, influenza, CMV and Epstein-Barr virus. In a later analysis, most CMV-associated TCR beta chains were found to appear HLA-restricted, with HLA associations seemingly driven largely by CMV exposure. The classifier was reported to diagnose cytomegalovirus status with high specificity and sensitivity in both the original and validation cohorts. In a later analysis, HLA-associated TCR beta chains showed more clonal expansion and lower generation probabilities than non-associated chains that were equally common. The authors suggested that the approach could potentially be extended to other disease states and immunological phenotypes. Because counts were too low, approximately 15 rarely observed V segments, including chromosome 9 orphons, were excluded from the earlier analysis of several hundred of the donors. Immune exposure information for the cohort was limited to CMV serostatus. In an earlier analysis of about 540 of the donors, most TCR beta V segments were observed in productive rearrangements about 87% or about 30% of the time, broadly matching IMGT annotations. In vitro tests confirmed that a few of the cytomegalovirus-associated TCR beta chains recognize cytomegalovirus antigens. The presence/absence analyses assumed that sequencing depth was roughly uniform across donors, and that assumption may not be true. The sequencing pipeline was judged likely to have produced a cluster of highly shared sequence variants as a technical artifact. V-gene and J-gene trimming of TCR beta chains was associated with a missense DCLRE1C variant in a later genetic analysis, and the association was replicated in an independent cohort. HLA typing was unavailable for some donors at each locus, so association tests used only the typed subset. Correlated functional status among segregating V segments might be attributable to linkage disequilibrium, but an unknown experimental factor could not be ruled out. The study gave a list of 150 to 200 TCR beta chains associated with cytomegalovirus. In a later analysis, TCR association rates were found to vary across HLA loci, with the most associated TCRs seen for DRB1 alleles and the fewest for HLA-C alleles. While some public TCRs were present in many individuals, most TCR sequences turned up only very rarely across donors.

Regarding this clone: Its binding antigen is unknown. No base-level quality is on record; no much larger clone is a single base apart.

Library creation used the immunoSEQ multiplex PCR assay. The multiplex PCR relied on a mix of 60 forward primers for TCR Vbeta segments and 13 reverse primers for TCR Jbeta segments. The CDR3 region of rearranged TCR beta genes was amplified from genomic DNA with a multiplex PCR assay. The Illumina HiSeq System was used to sequence the amplified TCR beta libraries as 87-base-pair reads. Per the original workflow: In a later analysis, tens of millions of unique TCR beta chains were counted across the 690 or so repertoires, and approximately 11 million of these chains were shared by at least two donors. A nearest-neighbor algorithm error-corrected the raw reads and collapsed the reads into unique sequences, merging closely related sequences to remove PCR and sequencing errors. V, D and J gene segments were assigned by aligning CDR3 sequences to IMGT reference sequences. For a sequence to be retained, a match of at least six nucleotides to both a V gene segment and a J gene segment was required. Rearrangements were called productive when the CDR3 lacked stop codons and stayed in frame with V and J; all others were non-productive. Following IMGT convention, CDR3 was defined as the stretch from the second conserved V-encoded cysteine to the conserved J-encoded phenylalanine. In an earlier analysis of more than 550 of the donors, sequences lacking an unambiguous match to a single V gene segment were excluded. In an earlier analysis of a few hundred of the donors, a V segment was called functional when productive rearrangements were above 56.7%, and segregating when the standard deviation between donors exceeded 5%. A statistical classification framework was developed to diagnose cytomegalovirus status using the catalog of TCR beta chain sequences. V and J gene assignment, in a later analysis, came from comparing TCR nucleotide sequences with IMGT/GENE-DB human TR gene sequences. In a later analysis, CDR3 sequences and most-parsimonious VDJ recombination scenarios were assigned using the TCRdist pipeline. In a later analysis, each TCR beta chain was defined by its CDR3 amino acid sequence together with its V-gene family, and reads without a unique V-gene family were excluded. As a way to deal with suspected cross-contamination and a sequencing artifact, a later analysis dropped under 600 nucleotide sequences that were highly shared and had low generation probability. For each public chain, a later analysis derived a clonal expansion index from normalized ranks of inferred template counts within each repertoire. Generation probabilities in a later analysis came from a VDJ recombination model fitted to out-of-frame rearrangements, and those results were checked against IGoR. In a later analysis, TCR-TCR, TCR-HLA and TCR-CMV co-occurrence was scored with hypergeometric tests, and a repertoire-size bias correction was applied to TCR pairs. In a later analysis, false discovery rates were estimated by permuting HLA or CMV assignments 20 times. In a later analysis, co-occurring TCRs were grouped with DBSCAN, and TCRdist sequence similarity was added when clustering was performed within HLA-allele-positive subsets. Co-occurrence clustering excluded repertoires with fewer than 30,000 or more than 120,000 public chains, plus five with anomalous nucleotide sharing. TCRdb stores this immuneACCESS table with in-frame sequences only. Part of the clones is absent; in the studies checked, under half of the shortfall reflects unresolved V genes, and no reason is known for the rest. V, J and clone size derive from that table, while D and trimming were established from the DNA sequence. The sample profile shows nearly 110,000 clones; around 75% of them were found once. The leading ten clones occupy approximately 2.8% of the sample.

In total, approximately 610 healthy bone marrow donors made up the cohort. All cohort members were sampled while nominally healthy, although unrecorded immune exposures were likely present. The donor was CMV seronegative and belonged to the group of approximately 320 seronegative cohort members. Every donor gave a peripheral blood sample, and the peripheral blood mononuclear cells from that sample were used for TCR beta sequencing. The Qiagen DNeasy Blood Extraction Kit was used to extract genomic DNA from the blood cell samples. The sample comprised PBMCs. The clonotype comes from a female donor in good health and CMV-seronegative.

The CDR3 region: CASSVTSGSGGETQYF. The nucleotide sequence is given as TGTGCCAGCAGCGTGACTAGCGGGAGCGGTGGAGAGACCCAGTACTTC. The V gene is TRBV9 and the J gene is TRBJ2-5, with 12 central nucleotides matching TRBD2. CDR1 and CDR2 were assigned from the germline V gene as SGDLS and YYNGEE. The CDR3 measures 16 amino acids from cysteine to phenylalanine. Just CDR3 DNA is preserved here, 48 bases in frame from base 1. Relative to germline, V is missing 2 bases and J is missing 4 bases, with 6 bases of the junction outside any gene match.